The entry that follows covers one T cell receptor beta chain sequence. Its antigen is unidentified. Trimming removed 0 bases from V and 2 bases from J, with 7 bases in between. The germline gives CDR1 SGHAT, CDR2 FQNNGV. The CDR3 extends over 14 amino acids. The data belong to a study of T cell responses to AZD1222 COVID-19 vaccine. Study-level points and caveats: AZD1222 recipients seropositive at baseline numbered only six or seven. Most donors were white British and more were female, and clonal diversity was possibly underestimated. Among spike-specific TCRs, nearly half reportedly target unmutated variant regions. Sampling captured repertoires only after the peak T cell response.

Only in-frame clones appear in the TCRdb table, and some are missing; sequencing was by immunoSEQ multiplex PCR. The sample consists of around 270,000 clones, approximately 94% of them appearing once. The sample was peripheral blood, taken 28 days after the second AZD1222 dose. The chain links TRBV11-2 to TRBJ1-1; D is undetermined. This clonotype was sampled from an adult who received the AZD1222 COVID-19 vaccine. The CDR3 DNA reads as TGTGCCAGCAGCTTAGATCGACAAAACACTGAAGCTTTCTTT. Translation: CASSLDRQNTEAFF.